The 24 T cell receptor beta chains below come from one sample, sequenced in a study of cytotoxic CD8 clonotypes in ibrutinib-treated CLL. The assay was immunoSEQ multiplex PCR, and TCRdb's table has in-frame clones only and misses some. The data hold tens of thousands of clones, with around 55% observed a single time. Here the sequenced sample was PBMCs, taken after 24 months of ibrutinib treatment. The receptors here all came from a human donor with chronic lymphocytic leukemia.

This clone was found a few times. The gene calls are TRBV12-5 and TRBJ2-2; D not certain. The CDR3 sequence is 13 residues long. V was trimmed by 6 bases and J by 7 bases, leaving 12 bases between them. Germline V gene lookup returns CDR1 LGHNT and CDR2 FRNRAP. CDR3 loop: CASGEIWGGELFF. DNA for the CDR3: TGTGCTAGTGGCGAAATTTGGGGCGGGGAGCTGTTTTTT.

The J gene is TRBJ2-7, the V gene TRBV13; 7 nucleotides line up with TRBD2. V was pared by 5 bases and J by 2 bases, with 3 bases of the junction left unmatched. This CDR3 has 13 amino acids. Germline V lookup: CDR1 PRHDT, CDR2 FYEKMQ (reference sequence). As DNA, the CDR3 is TGTGCCAGCAGCCCGGGGGGTCCCTACGAGCAGTACGTC. Translation gives CASSPGGPYEQYV.

In its sample, this clone was seen a few times. The V and J genes are TRBV5-1 and TRBJ1-2; 10 bases are shared with TRBD1. The germline V gene encodes CDR1 SGHRS and CDR2 YFSETQ. Trimming took 4 bases from V and 6 from J; bases not matched to a gene: 3. CDR3 length: 13 residues. The CDR3 protein is CASSQTGGDGYTF. CDR3 nucleotides: TGCGCCAGCAGCCAGACAGGGGGCGATGGCTACACCTTC.

This clone was counted at least ten times. This chain joins TRBV5-6 and TRBJ1-2; 12 nucleotides match TRBD1. The V and J ends lost 3 bases and 4 bases, in that order; junction bases with no gene match: 13. This CDR3 has 18 residues. From germline, CDR1 is SGHDT and CDR2 YYEEEE. CDR3 sequence reads: CASSSQGTGGPKTYGYTF. The DNA for the CDR3 is TGTGCCAGCAGCTCCCAAGGGACAGGGGGCCCAAAAACCTATGGCTACACCTTC.

The genes are TRBV6-1 and TRBJ1-5; no definite D call. The CDR3 has 12 amino acids. Trimming pared 6 bases from V and 7 bases from J, leaving 10 bases between. The germline V gene encodes CDR1 MNHNS and CDR2 SASEGT. CDR3 in amino acids: CASRERVQPQHF. The CDR3 DNA sequence: TGTGCCAGCAGGGAAAGAGTCCAGCCCCAGCATTTT.

DNA for the CDR3: TGTGCCACCAAGGTCCGGAATCAGCCCCAGCATTTT. Protein product: CATKVRNQPQHF. V is TRBV28 and J is TRBJ1-5, with D hard to call. The CDR3 runs 12 residues. Trimming removed 10 bases at V and 4 bases at J, with 11 bases between. Per germline, CDR1 MDHEN and CDR2 SYDVKM. Together with reference TRBV28 and TRBJ1-5, the CDR3 gives the full variable domain: DVKVTQSSRYLVKRTGEKVFLECVQDMDHENMFWYRQDPGLGLRLIYFSYDVKMKEKGDIPEGYSVSREKKERFSLILESASTNQTSMYLCATKVRNQPQHFGDGTRLSIL.

V gene TRBV6-1 combines with J gene TRBJ2-5, with a possible D match to TRBD1 (5 bases). Trimming took off 6 bases at V and 5 bases at J, with 13 bases between the two ends. The length of the CDR3 is 13 residues. CDR1 is MNHNS, CDR2 SASEGT, per germline. CDR3 sequence reads: CASRNRGGETQYF. CDR3 sequence (DNA): TGTGCCAGCAGGAATAGGGGTGGTGAGACCCAGTACTTC.

The rearrangement links TRBV14 to TRBJ2-5; 10 bases agree with TRBD1. Germline-derived CDR1 and CDR2 are SGHDN and FVKESK. The CDR3 has 16 residues. Trimming took 1 base from V and 5 from J; bases not matched to a gene: 7. This CDR3 is CASSQVTGGAWETQYF. The DNA of the CDR3 is TGTGCCAGCAGCCAAGTGACAGGGGGCGCGTGGGAGACCCAGTACTTC.

The chain couples TRBV5-1 to TRBJ1-6; TRBD1 matches 8 bases. With 6 bases clipped from V and 10 bases from J, the junction kept 12 bases outside the gene matches. CDR3 length: 15 residues. The V gene's germline CDR1 is SGHRS and CDR2 YFSETQ. The CDR3 here is CASKSDRGGRSPLHF. In nucleotides, the CDR3 is TGCGCCAGCAAATCAGACAGGGGAGGACGCTCACCCCTCCACTTT. Combining the CDR3 with reference TRBV5-1 and TRBJ1-6 gives the whole variable domain KAGVTQTPRYLIKTRGQQVTLSCSPISGHRSVSWYQQTPGQGLQFLFEYFSETQRNKGNFPGRFSGRQFSNSRSEMNVSTLELGDSALYLCASKSDRGGRSPLHFGNGTRLTVT.

The sample holds one count of this clone. The chain uses TRBV11-2 and TRBJ2-4, with TRBD2 matching 8 bases. The CDR3 covers 14 residues. Germline trimming cut 0 bases from V and 12 bases from J; bases unmatched to any gene: 7. The germline V gene encodes CDR1 SGHAT and CDR2 FQNNGV. CDR3 DNA: TGTGCCAGCAGCTTAGACGGGGGGGCAGACGCTCAGTACTTC. Residues: CASSLDGGADAQYF.

The V gene is TRBV7-6, the J gene TRBJ2-7; D is possibly TRBD2 (6 bases). CDR3 length equals 12 residues. V was pared by 8 bases and J by 4 bases, with 12 bases between. Germline CDR1 is SGHVS and CDR2 is FNYEAQ. The CDR3 nucleotides are TGTGCCAGCGGGGACGGGGGTTACGAGCAGTACTTC. Its translation: CASGDGGYEQYF.

This chain uses TRBV7-7 with TRBJ2-5; D remains unclear. The CDR3 is 13 residues long. The ends were cut back, 0 bases at V and 3 bases at J, with 5 bases in the middle. The germline V gene has CDR1 SSHAT and CDR2 FNYEAQ (reference sequence). The chain's CDR3 is CASSLAPKETQYF. Here the CDR3 DNA reads TGTGCCAGCAGCTTAGCGCCCAAAGAGACCCAGTACTTC.

The CDR3: CASSSAGTTGGEQYF. Here the CDR3 DNA reads TGTGCCAGCAGCTCGGCCGGGACTACCGGGGGTGAGCAGTACTTC. The chain carries TRBV7-2 and TRBJ2-7; 7 nucleotides match TRBD2. The germline gives CDR1 SGHTA, CDR2 FQGNSA. Trimming took 4 bases from V and 7 from J; bases not matched to a gene: 13. The CDR3 runs to 15 residues.

This clone was counted only a few times. This chain links TRBV5-4 with TRBJ2-1; D might be TRBD1 (6 bases). Germline CDR1 SGHNT, CDR2 YYREEE (reference sequence). V lost 1 base to trimming and J lost 5 bases, with 13 bases between them. CDR3 size: 15 residues. Here the CDR3 DNA reads TGTGCCAGCAGCTTGACCGGGACACCCAACAATGAGCAGTTCTTC. Translated: CASSLTGTPNNEQFF.

The V gene is TRBV28, the J gene TRBJ1-5; 9 bases fit TRBD1. Germline V gene lookup returns CDR1 MDHEN and CDR2 SYDVKM. J was trimmed by 4 bases and V by 3 bases; bases with no gene match: 4. The CDR3 has 15 residues. The CDR3 DNA reads TGTGCCAGCAGTTTGGGGACAGGGCGGAATCAGCCCCAGCATTTT. Amino acids: CASSLGTGRNQPQHF.

The CDR3 loop is CASSPIANTGELFF. CDR3 nucleotides: TGTGCCAGCAGCCCTATTGCGAACACCGGGGAGCTGTTTTTT. The V and J genes are TRBV11-2 and TRBJ2-2; D gene uncertain. This CDR3 is built from 14 residues. Trimming stripped 5 bases from V and 0 bases from J, with 7 bases between. Per the germline V gene, CDR1 is SGHAT and CDR2 is FQNNGV.

For this clone: Compared with germline, one end of the junction differs, possibly owing to a read error. The V and J genes are TRBV7-7 and TRBJ2-2; TRBD2 matches at 10 bases. The CDR3 length is 17 residues. CDR1 and CDR2 from the germline V gene are SSHAT and FNYEAQ (reference sequence). The CDR3 loop is CASSLALTSGKTGELFF. CDR3 DNA: TGTGCCAGCAGCCTAGCCCTTACTAGCGGGAAAACCGGGGAGCTGTTTTTT.

V usage is TRBV6-6 and J usage is TRBJ1-1; no reliable D call. The CDR3 sequence is 16 residues long. V lost 6 bases and J lost 1, with 18 bases in between. CDR1 is MNHNY and CDR2 is SVGAGI in the germline V gene (reference sequence). Here the CDR3 reads CASSLRLQKANTEAFF. The DNA for the CDR3 is TGTGCCAGCAGCCTCAGGCTCCAAAAGGCGAACACTGAAGCTTTCTTT.

This clone was picked up a small number of times. J is TRBJ2-2 and V is TRBV9, with a weak D call TRBD1 (6 bases). Germline values: CDR1 SGDLS, CDR2 YYNGEE. CDR3 length: 16 residues. The germline V and J ends were trimmed by 5 bases and 1 base, with 15 bases remaining between them. CDR3 coding DNA: TGTGCCAGCAGGGAAGGGGGACCCTTGAACACCGGGGAGCTGTTTTTT. It translates to CASREGGPLNTGELFF.

This clone came up many times. This chain uses TRBV6-5 with TRBJ2-7; 9 nucleotides align to TRBD2. CDR3 length equals 13 residues. V dropped 5 bases and J dropped 3; count of bases not matched to a gene: 2. Per the germline V gene, CDR1 is MNHEY and CDR2 is SVGAGI. Written as DNA, the CDR3 is TGTGCCAGCAGTCCGACTAGCGGCTACGAGCAGTACTTC. Its translation is CASSPTSGYEQYF.

This clone was counted a few times. The V call is TRBV27, the J call TRBJ2-2, with 7 bases fitting TRBD1. V shed 6 bases, J shed 4 bases, and the junction held 5 bases outside the gene matches. Germline V CDR1 and CDR2: MNHEY, SMNVEV (reference sequence). The CDR3 totals 14 residues. CDR3 sequence: CASRGTAPTGELFF. DNA of the CDR3: TGTGCCAGCAGAGGGACAGCACCCACCGGGGAGCTGTTTTTT.

The chain combines TRBV19 with TRBJ2-2; no firm D call. Looked up from germline, CDR1 is LNHDA and CDR2 is SQIVND (reference sequence). Between the trimmed V and J ends, which lost 8 bases and 6 bases, there was a span of 16 bases. The CDR3 is made up of 14 amino acids. This CDR3 reads CASEDSTHAGELFF. CDR3 bases: TGTGCCAGTGAAGACTCAACCCACGCCGGGGAGCTGTTTTTT.

The chain links TRBV15 to TRBJ1-1, with 7 bases fitting TRBD1. The CDR3 runs to 17 residues. Losses at the gene ends were 0 bases for V and 7 bases for J; bases not matched to a gene: 14. Germline V gene sequence: CDR1 LNHNV, CDR2 YYDKDF (reference sequence). CDR3 sequence: CATSRDPAPGQPFEAFF. CDR3 nucleotides: TGTGCCACCAGCAGAGATCCCGCACCGGGACAGCCCTTTGAAGCTTTCTTT.

The DNA for the CDR3 is TGTGCCAGCTCACCAGCGGGGGCCTACGAGCAGTACTTC. It translates to CASSPAGAYEQYF. This chain uses TRBV18 with TRBJ2-7; 7 bases agree with TRBD2. The V gene's germline CDR1 is KGHSH and CDR2 LQKENI. The CDR3 spans 13 residues. The J segment lost 2 bases and the V segment lost 2 bases, leaving 0 bases of the junction unmatched.